The 6 T cell receptor beta chains listed next were all sequenced from one sample in a study of T cells in localized non-small cell lung cancer. Assay used: immunoSEQ multiplex PCR; TCRdb lists only in-frame clones, some missing. The repertoire holds some 37,000 clones, with approximately 88% as singletons. Material: peripheral blood, obtained before any cancer treatment. The receptors originated from a woman aged 35-70 years with stage I lung adenocarcinoma.

The chain carries TRBV7-2 and TRBJ1-2; D ambiguous. The CDR3 runs to 14 residues. Germline-derived CDR1 and CDR2 are SGHTA and FQGNSA. Between the trimmed V and J ends, which lost 6 bases and 4 bases, there was a span of 15 bases. The CDR3 DNA reads TGTGCCAGCAGTGGGAGGCTGGCCCCCTATGGCTACACCTTC. It encodes CASSGRLAPYGYTF.

This clone was seen a single time. The rearrangement uses TRBV5-1 and TRBJ2-7; 12 positions match TRBD2. This CDR3 region has 16 residues. The J segment lost 3 bases and the V segment lost 1 base, leaving 5 bases of the junction unmatched. Looked up from germline, CDR1 is SGHRS and CDR2 is YFSETQ. The CDR3 loop is CASSLSLAGGGYEQYF. The CDR3 bases are TGCGCCAGCAGCTTGAGTCTAGCGGGAGGGGGCTACGAGCAGTACTTC.

V usage is TRBV7-9 and J usage is TRBJ2-6; 8 bases are shared with TRBD1. With 4 bases clipped from V and 0 bases from J, the junction kept 5 bases outside the gene matches. CDR1 SEHNR and CDR2 FQNEAQ come from the germline V gene (reference sequence). The CDR3 is 17 amino acids. In nucleotides, the CDR3 is TGTGCCAGCAGCTCCAGGGGGACAGGCTCTGGGGCCAACGTCCTGACTTTC. Residues: CASSSRGTGSGANVLTF.

The chain links TRBV29-1 to TRBJ2-5; TRBD2 is a possible D gene (7 bases). The CDR3 consists of 12 residues. V was shortened by 4 bases and J by 5 bases, with 11 bases between the two germline ends. Looked up from germline, CDR1 is SQVTM and CDR2 is ANQGSEA. The CDR3 is CSVAGEGETQYF. In nucleotides, the CDR3 is TGCAGCGTTGCAGGGGAGGGGGAGACCCAGTACTTC.

In its sample, this clone was seen once. This rearrangement joins TRBV7-2 to TRBJ1-4; no definite D call. Trimming cost V 4 bases and J 2 bases, with 17 bases left between them. The CDR3 length is 17 residues. CDR1 is SGHTA, CDR2 FQGNSA, per germline. CDR3 loop: CASSSLGLPFTNEKLFF. The CDR3 nucleotides are TGTGCCAGCAGCTCGCTGGGTCTGCCCTTTACTAATGAAAAACTGTTTTTT.

V gene TRBV6-5 combines with J gene TRBJ2-7; D is unclear. This CDR3 spans 14 amino acids. V was clipped by 4 bases and J by 7 bases, with 17 bases between them. The germline V gene encodes CDR1 MNHEY and CDR2 SVGAGI. DNA of the CDR3: TGTGCCAGCAGTTCATCGCTGGTGGTAAGGGAGCAGTACTTC. This gives the protein CASSSSLVVREQYF.